This T cell receptor beta chain was identified during a study of OX40 agonist ivuxolimab in advanced cancers. Study information: Antecedent anti-PD-1, anti-PD-L1 or anti-CTLA-4 therapy was permissible, with over 35% having received some. Points from the study as a whole: The expanded peripheral T cells' antigen specificity was not determined. In CD8+ T cells, expanded clones were on average more numerous than in CD4+.

Points on this clone: Its target is not known.

Autoimmune disease history or systemic immunosuppression barred patients. Trimming at V came to 4 bases and at J to 9 bases, leaving 10 bases not matched to a gene. The CDR3 length is 15 residues. The germline CDR1 and CDR2 sequences are SGHTA and FQGTGA. Generated by immunoSEQ multiplex PCR, the TCRdb table keeps only in-frame clones and is missing some. The sample lists approximately 82,000 clones; 75% to 90% were seen once. The starting material was CD4+ or CD8+ T cells sorted from blood, obtained in a trial of the OX40 agonist ivuxolimab. The clonotype originates from an adult with an advanced solid tumor such as melanoma, head and neck, liver or kidney cancer. The V and J genes are TRBV7-3 and TRBJ2-2; the match to TRBD1 covers 8 bases. CDR3 protein: CASSSGQGGSRELFF. DNA of the CDR3: TGTGCCAGCAGCTCAGGACAGGGAGGTTCTAGGGAGCTGTTTTTT. Filled out from reference TRBV7-3 and TRBJ2-2, the complete variable domain reads GAGVSQTPSNKVTEKGKYVELRCDPISGHTALYWYRQSLGQGPEFLIYFQGTGAADDSGLPNDRFFAVRPEGSVSTLKIQRTERGDSAVYLCASSSGQGGSRELFFGEGSRLTVL.